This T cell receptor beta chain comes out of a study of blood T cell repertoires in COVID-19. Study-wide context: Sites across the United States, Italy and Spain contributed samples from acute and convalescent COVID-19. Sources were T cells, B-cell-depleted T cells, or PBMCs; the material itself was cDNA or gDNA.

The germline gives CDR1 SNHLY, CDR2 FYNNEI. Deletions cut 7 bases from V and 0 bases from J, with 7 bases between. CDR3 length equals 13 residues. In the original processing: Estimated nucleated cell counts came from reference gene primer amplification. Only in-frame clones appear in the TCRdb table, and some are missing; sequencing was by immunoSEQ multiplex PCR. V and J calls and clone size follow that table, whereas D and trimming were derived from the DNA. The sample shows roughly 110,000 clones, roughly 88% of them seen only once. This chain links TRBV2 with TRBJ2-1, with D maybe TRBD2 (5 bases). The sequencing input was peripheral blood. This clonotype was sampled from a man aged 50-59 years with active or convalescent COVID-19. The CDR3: CASTGNSYNEQFF. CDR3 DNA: TGTGCCAGCACGGGGAACTCCTACAATGAGCAGTTCTTC. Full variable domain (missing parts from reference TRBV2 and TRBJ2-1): EPEVTQTPSHQVTQMGQEVILRCVPISNHLYFYWYRQILGQKVEFLVSFYNNEISEKSEIFDDQFSVERPDGSNFTLKIRSTKLEDSAMYFCASTGNSYNEQFFGPGTRLTVL.